This TCR beta chain was sequenced during a study of PD-L1 blockade in urothelial cancer (dated by TCRdb to between 2016 and 2019). About the study as a whole: All patients started therapy in the mid-2010s and received atezolizumab 1,200 mg intravenously every 3 weeks. Twenty-five of 29 patients were males with bladder-origin urothelial cancer, and about 60% of the roughly 30 reported a prior smoking history. Patients had an ECOG performance status of 0 or 1 and had received between 0 and 3 prior chemotherapy regimens. Blood samples were analyzed 3 weeks after the start of treatment (second dose) and 6 weeks after the start of treatment. A median of about 140,000 T cells and 80,000 or so unique TCRs was obtained from blood samples, and a median clonality of 0.080 was observed. An exploratory multi-omic analysis was conducted of the somatic, immune and clinical correlates of response to PD-L1 blockade with atezolizumab in urothelial cancer. Pretreatment tumor samples, along with matched peripheral blood serially collected before and after atezolizumab treatment, were subjected to TCR sequencing. Durable clinical benefit was defined as progression-free survival longer than 6 months, and TCR features were also tested against progression-free and overall survival. In the same patients, whole exome sequencing and RNA sequencing of pretreatment tumors were performed in addition to TCR sequencing. Roughly 10 patients achieved durable clinical benefit and 20 did not. Some 30 patients had pretreatment blood TCR-seq, about 25 had at least one posttreatment blood collection, and about 25 had tumor TCR-seq.

Synthetic TCR analog templates were spiked into each PCR to estimate absolute template abundance from read counts. TCRbeta CDR3 regions were amplified from genomic DNA with bias-controlled V and J gene primers using the immunoSEQ assay. Sequencing of rearranged TCRbeta segments was done at approximately 20X coverage. Turning to the authors' computational methods: Sequencing errors were corrected by clustering, and CDR3s were annotated against IMGT so that V, D and J genes could be assigned. Out-of-frame and stop-codon sequences were excluded, and only productive TCRbeta rearrangements were used in downstream analyses. To compute clonality, Shannon entropy was normalized by the log of the number of unique productive sequences and then subtracted from one. Fisher's exact test with Benjamini-Hochberg correction, at a threshold of adjusted p below 0.01, was used to find clones that differed between time points or between blood and tumor. What TCRdb holds here is the immuneACCESS table cut down to in-frame rearrangements. Part of the clones is not present; checked against another copy, under half of the missing clones reflect an unresolved V gene, and the others are unexplained. D and trimming were read from the DNA, whereas the V and J calls and clone size are those reported in that table. For this sample the table gives around 35,000 clones, of which 82% were detected only once. Clones ranked in the top ten supply 15% to 20% of the sample.

Including cysteine and phenylalanine, the CDR3 has 14 amino acids. Kept here is only the CDR3 DNA, which spans 42 bases and is read in frame from base 1. From a lookup of the germline V gene, CDR1 and CDR2 are LGHNT and FRNRAP. The junction shows trimming of 7 bases on V and 3 bases on J, plus 13 bases between the germline ends. The cohort included 29 patients with locally advanced or metastatic urothelial carcinoma who were treated at Memorial Sloan Kettering on a trial protocol. Peripheral blood mononuclear cells were collected from each patient pretreatment and during treatment, giving between 1 and 8 total time points per patient. The Qiagen DNeasy Blood extraction kit was used to purify genomic DNA from total PBMCs and tumor samples. PBMCs were collected pretreatment and during treatment and were isolated and stored as previously described. Study-wide findings and limitations: A pretreatment peripheral blood TCR clonality below the median was linked to improved progression-free and overall survival. Patients with durable benefit showed greater expansion of tumor-associated TCR clones in peripheral blood 3 weeks after starting treatment (n of about 20, p = 0.022). Because the sample size was small (n of about 30) and many exploratory analyses were performed, the results are intended to be hypothesis-generating.

Notes on this clone: Its antigen remains undetermined. Base qualities are not at hand, and no much larger clone is one base apart.

The sample consisted of PBMCs, taken around atezolizumab (anti-PD-L1) treatment. The TCR was taken from a man aged 60 to 69 with urothelial cancer. This receptor chain uses TRBV12-5 and TRBJ1-5, and TRBD1 may be the D gene, going by 6 matching bases. The nucleotides are TGTGCTAGTGCCCCGGGACACCCCAATCAGCCCCAGCATTTT. This gives the protein CASAPGHPNQPQHF.